These 15 T cell receptor beta chains were sequenced from one sample in a study of T cells in Graves' hyperthyroidism and ophthalmopathy. Amplification yielded TCR beta CDR3 regions, with RNA transcripts as the source. The TCR CDR3 first-round RT-PCR relied on the HTBI primer set. TCRdb recomputed calls from the multiplex PCR reads with MiXCR, one row per CDR3 protein. The sample comprises approximately 560,000 distinct CDR3 sequences, around 42% of which are singletons, and approximately 8.2% rests with the top ten. Sample: peripheral blood or thyroid tissue (not recorded which). The receptors stem from a young woman with Graves' hyperthyroidism.

The rearrangement uses TRBV4-1 and TRBJ1-4; D not certain. Trimming removed 1 base from V and 14 bases from J, with 8 bases in between. The germline V gene has CDR1 MGHRA and CDR2 YSYEKL. The length of the CDR3 is 11 residues. The CDR3 spells CASSQGWKLFF. CDR3 coding DNA: TGCGCCAGCAGCCAAGGATGGAAGCTGTTTTTT.

The J gene is TRBJ1-5, the V gene TRBV12-3 or TRBV12-4, with a possible D match to TRBD1 (5 bases). The V and J ends lost 3 bases and 0 bases respectively, with 12 bases between them. This CDR3 region has 16 residues. This CDR3 reads CASSFGGTSSNQPQHF. The CDR3 DNA is TGTGCCAGCAGTTTTGGCGGGACCTCTAGCAATCAGCCCCAGCATTTT.

The rearrangement joins TRBV2 to TRBJ1-5; D not certain. The germline V and J ends were trimmed by 8 bases and 4 bases, with 12 bases remaining between them. This CDR3 has 13 amino acids. The germline V gene has CDR1 SNHLY and CDR2 FYNNEI. CDR3 sequence (DNA): TGTGCCAGCTTAGGCGGTTTGAATCAGCCCCAGCATTTT. It yields the protein CASLGGLNQPQHF.

The sample holds one count of this clonotype. The chain recombines TRBV15 with TRBJ1-6; TRBD1 aligns across 10 bases. This CDR3 contains 15 residues. Germline assignment: CDR1 LNHNV and CDR2 YYDKDF (reference sequence). The V gene end was trimmed by 3 bases and the J gene end by 11 bases; junction bases not matched to a gene: 7. The CDR3 region has the DNA TGTGCCACCAGCAGCCGGGACAGGGGTGCTCCACCCCTCCACTTT. It encodes CATSSRDRGAPPLHF.

A few counts support this clonotype. The rearrangement links TRBV7-6 to TRBJ1-4; a possible D gene is TRBD1 (6 bases). With 8 bases removed from V and 4 bases from J, the gap between germline ends came to 20 bases. The V gene's germline CDR1 is SGHVS and CDR2 FNYEAQ. The CDR3 totals 16 residues. CDR3 in DNA: TGTGCCAGCCGTCGGGGGCCGGGACGGAATAATGAAAAACTGTTTTTT. Its protein product is CASRRGPGRNNEKLFF.

This clonotype appeared a few times. The chain couples TRBV2 to TRBJ1-1; a possible D gene is TRBD1 (5 bases). This CDR3 has 13 residues. Germline CDR1 and CDR2: SNHLY and FYNNEI. V was shortened by 5 bases and J by 6 bases, with 13 bases between the two germline ends. Written as DNA, the CDR3 is TGTGCCAGCAGTCCGGGGGGTTTCTCTGAAGCTTTCTTT. Protein sequence: CASSPGGFSEAFF.

This clonotype was seen repeatedly, ten times or more. The chain links TRBV7-2 to TRBJ1-4; TRBD1 aligns across 11 bases. Germline V gene lookup returns CDR1 SGHTA and CDR2 FQGNSA. V trimming: 5 bases; J trimming: 11 bases; junction bases outside the gene matches: 4. There are 13 residues in the CDR3. CDR3 sequence reads: CASSMDRGRKLFF. As DNA, the CDR3 is TGTGCCAGCAGCATGGACAGGGGGCGGAAACTGTTTTTT.

In its sample, this clonotype was seen many times. The CDR3 DNA follows: TGCAGTGCTAGGCGCGGGGCTGAAAATTCACCCCTCCACTTT. Its translation is CSARRGAENSPLHF. V and J are TRBV20-1 and TRBJ1-6; TRBD1 is a possible D gene (5 bases). In germline, CDR1 is DFQATT, CDR2 SNEGSKA (reference sequence). V was pared by 3 bases and J by 7 bases, with 13 bases between. The CDR3 is 14 residues long.

The chain is built from TRBV20-1 and TRBJ2-3; D ambiguous. Trimming removed 4 bases from V and 2 bases from J, with 7 bases in between. The CDR3 length is 12 residues. CDR1 is DFQATT and CDR2 is SNEGSKA in the germline V gene (reference sequence). The DNA for the CDR3 is TGCAGTGCTAAACAGTTCACAGATACGCAGTATTTT. It yields the protein CSAKQFTDTQYF.

With respect to this clonotype: This may be a read error, as it is one base from a much larger clone. The gene calls are TRBV7-2 and TRBJ2-5; D is unclear. The CDR3 has 14 residues. V was trimmed by 6 bases and J by 2 bases, leaving 13 bases between them. Per germline, CDR1 SGHTA and CDR2 FQGNSA. The DNA for the CDR3 is TGTGCCAGCAGGATGGAACTCACACAAGAGACCCAGTACTTC. This translates into CASRMELTQETQYF.

This clonotype was seen a few times. The CDR3 sequence is CASRTGGYEKLFF. The DNA for the CDR3 is TGTGCCAGTCGGACGGGGGGCTATGAAAAACTGTTTTTT. The chain couples TRBV19 to TRBJ1-4; a possible D gene is TRBD1 (6 bases). Germline V gene sequence: CDR1 LNHDA, CDR2 SQIVND (reference sequence). The ends were cut back, 8 bases at V and 6 bases at J, with 13 bases in the middle. The CDR3 spans 13 residues.

This clonotype was found many times. This chain joins TRBV7-7 and TRBJ1-1; no definite D call. V was trimmed by 5 bases and J by 1 base, leaving 8 bases between them. The germline CDR1 and CDR2 sequences are SSHAT and FNYEAQ (reference sequence). There are 13 residues in the CDR3. CDR3 coding DNA: TGTGCCAGCAGCCAAGGTTCGAACACTGAAGCTTTCTTT. Its translation is CASSQGSNTEAFF.

The table lists this clonotype with a count of one. A much larger clone is a single base away; this may be a read error. The chain uses TRBV7-2 and TRBJ2-7; 9 nucleotides line up with TRBD1. The germline V gene has CDR1 SGHTA and CDR2 FQGNSA. The V and J ends lost 5 bases and 3 bases, in that order; junction bases with no gene match: 8. The CDR3 length is 15 residues. CDR3 protein: CASSDVWDRVYEQYF. Written as DNA, the CDR3 is TGTGCCAGCAGCGATGTATGGGACAGGGTCTACGAGCAGTACTTC.

The rearrangement uses TRBV20-1 and TRBJ1-2; D is unresolved. V was trimmed by 0 bases and J by 8 bases, leaving 13 bases between them. CDR1 is DFQATT and CDR2 is SNEGSKA in the germline V gene (reference sequence). This CDR3 is built from 13 residues. The CDR3 is CSARDKGRDGYTF. For the CDR3, the DNA is TGCAGTGCTAGAGATAAGGGTCGAGACGGCTACACCTTC.

The V and J genes are TRBV7-9 and TRBJ1-1; no reliable D call. V lost 3 bases and J 3 bases, leaving 11 bases between the germline ends. CDR1 is SEHNR and CDR2 is FQNEAQ in the germline V gene (reference sequence). CDR3 size: 14 residues. The DNA for the CDR3 is TGTGCCAGCAGCTTGGTGGGCACCTACACTGAAGCTTTCTTT. Translation: CASSLVGTYTEAFF.